This is a list of T cell receptor beta chains from one sample in a study of T cell repertoires in cytomegalovirus infection. Antigen specificity for these receptors is unknown. TCRdb re-called the reads with MiXCR, one entry per CDR3 protein. This table has some 940,000 distinct CDR3 sequences, roughly 30% appearing once. Sequenced material: cultured CD8+ T cells from PBMCs, taken from culture after CMV antigen stimulation. The origin of the receptors is a human donor in good health (CMV status not recorded). Some clones in this sample may be carry-over from other donors' samples. CDR3s include the opening cysteine and the closing phenylalanine or tryptophan. D genes are given only for firm matches. Only some rows state a clone size, as once, few, many or a class for expanded clones.

v_gene	abundance	d_gene	j_gene	CDR3nt	CDR3aa
TRBV29-1	.	TRBD1	TRBJ1-2	TGCAGCGTAGAGGGGGCGGGCTATGGCTACACCTTC	CSVEGAGYGYTF
TRBV20-1	.	.	TRBJ2-1	TGCAGTGCTGGAAGAGGGGGGAGGAACAATGAGCAGTTCTTC	CSAGRGGRNNEQFF
TRBV24-1	.	.	TRBJ2-2	TGTGCCACCAGTGTCACGGGGGAGCTGTTTTTT	CATSVTGELFF
TRBV27	few	.	TRBJ2-3	TGTGCCAGCAGTTTAATCAGGGCCGCCTTTACAGATACGCAGTATTTT	CASSLIRAAFTDTQYF
TRBV7-6	many	.	TRBJ2-1	TGTGCCTCAGGTGGGGGGGCCCCCTACAATGAGCAGTTCTTC	CASGGGAPYNEQFF
TRBV12-3/TRBV12-4	many	.	TRBJ1-4	TGTGCCAGCAGTCCAGGGATTAATGAAAAACTGTTTTTT	CASSPGINEKLFF
TRBV12-3/TRBV12-4	.	.	TRBJ2-5	TGTGCCAGCAGTTTTTTTTCAGAGACCCAGTACTTC	CASSFFSETQYF
TRBV7-6	.	.	TRBJ2-7	TGTGCCAGCAGCTTAGAATCCAGCCCGTCCTACGAGCAGTACTTC	CASSLESSPSYEQYF
TRBV7-6	.	.	TRBJ1-2	TGTGCCAGCAGCCCCCCTTACGGAGATTCGAACTATGGCTACACCTTC	CASSPPYGDSNYGYTF
TRBV6-1	once	.	TRBJ2-3	TGTGCCAGCCGACCCCGGGGGGCCAGCACAGATACGCAGTATTTT	CASRPRGASTDTQYF
TRBV4-1	.	TRBD1	TRBJ2-7	TGCGCCAGCAGAGGGGACAGCAACTCCTACGAGCAGTACTTC	CASRGDSNSYEQYF
TRBV28	.	.	TRBJ1-2	TGTGCCAGCAGTCCCACGGGAGCAGGGGATTTAGCTAACTATGGCTACACCTTC	CASSPTGAGDLANYGYTF
TRBV7-2	many	.	TRBJ2-5	TGTGCCAGCAGCTTAAGGATTCTCGGTGGATCTAGCCTACAAGAGACCCAGTACTTC	CASSLRILGGSSLQETQYF
TRBV9	.	.	TRBJ1-3	TGTGCCAGCAGCGTAGGAAGAAACACCATATATTTT	CASSVGRNTIYF
TRBV19	few	.	TRBJ1-1	TGTGCCAGTAGTATAGAACGAACCTTGGGCACTGAAGCTTTCTTT	CASSIERTLGTEAFF
TRBV7-6	many	.	TRBJ2-1	TGTGCCAGCAGCCTCTGGGAAGACAGTGTATACAATGAGCAGTTCTTC	CASSLWEDSVYNEQFF
TRBV19	few	.	TRBJ1-2	TGTGCCAGTCTGGAGGGGGGCCTCAACTATGGCTACACCTTC	CASLEGGLNYGYTF
TRBV12-3/TRBV12-4	few	.	TRBJ1-5	TGTGCCAGCAGTTTATTTTTCGCTAGCAATCAGCCCCAGCATTTT	CASSLFFASNQPQHF
TRBV7-8	few	.	TRBJ1-3	TGTGCCAGCAGCTTAGGTTCGGGGCTCTCTGGAAACACCATATATTTT	CASSLGSGLSGNTIYF
TRBV10-2	.	.	TRBJ2-3	TGCGCCAGCAGCTACCCCAAGGCACGGTCAGAGTTAACTAGCACAGATACGCAGTATTTT	CASSYPKARSELTSTDTQYF
TRBV27	few	.	TRBJ2-1	TGTGCCAGCAGTTTTCCTGAGCAGTTCTTC	CASSFPEQFF
TRBV7-8	many	TRBD2	TRBJ2-3	TGTGCCAGCAGCCGCGGACTAGAATTTACCCCAGATACGCAGTATTTT	CASSRGLEFTPDTQYF
TRBV7-2	many	TRBD1	TRBJ2-2	TGTGCCAGCAGTTTGCCCAGGGGGCTAGGGACCGGGGAGCTGTTTTTT	CASSLPRGLGTGELFF
TRBV9	.	.	TRBJ1-1	TGTGCCAGCAGCGTAAACAGGGAGGTTGTCACTGAAGCTTTCTTT	CASSVNREVVTEAFF
TRBV7-6	.	.	TRBJ2-1	TGTGCCAGCAGCCAAGCGGGCCACGAGCAGTTCTTC	CASSQAGHEQFF
TRBV5-6	.	TRBD1	TRBJ1-5	TGTGCCAGCAGCTTGTTTGTGCGGGACAGCGCTTTTCAGCCCCAGCATTTT	CASSLFVRDSAFQPQHF
TRBV6-2/TRBV6-3	.	TRBD1	TRBJ2-3	TGTGCCAGCAGGGGCCTATTGAGACAGGGACCAGATACGCAGTATTTT	CASRGLLRQGPDTQYF
TRBV25-1	.	.	TRBJ2-5	TGTGCCAGCAGTGTGGCCACCCAAGAGACCCAGTACTTC	CASSVATQETQYF
TRBV6-6	.	.	TRBJ1-5	TGTGCCAGCAGTTATCGTCCGGAACAGCCCCAGCATTTT	CASSYRPEQPQHF